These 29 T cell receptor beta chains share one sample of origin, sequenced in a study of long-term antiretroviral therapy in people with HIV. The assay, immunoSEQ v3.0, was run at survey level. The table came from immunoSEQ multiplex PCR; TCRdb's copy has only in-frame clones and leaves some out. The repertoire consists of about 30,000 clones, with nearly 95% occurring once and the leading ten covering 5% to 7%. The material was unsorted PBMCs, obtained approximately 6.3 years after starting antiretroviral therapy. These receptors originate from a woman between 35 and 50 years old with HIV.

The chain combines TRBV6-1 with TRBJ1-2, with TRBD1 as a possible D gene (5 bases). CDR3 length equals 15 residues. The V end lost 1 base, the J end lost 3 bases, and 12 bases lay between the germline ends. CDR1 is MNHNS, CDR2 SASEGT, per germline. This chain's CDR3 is CASSEGQGGYYGYTF. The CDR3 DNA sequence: TGTGCCAGCAGTGAAGGGCAGGGAGGGTACTATGGCTACACCTTC.

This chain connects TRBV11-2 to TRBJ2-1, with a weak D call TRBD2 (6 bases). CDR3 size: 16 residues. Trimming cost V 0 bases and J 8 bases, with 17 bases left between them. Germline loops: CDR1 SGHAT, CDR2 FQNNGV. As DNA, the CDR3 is TGTGCCAGCAGCTTAGATCCCGGGGGTTCGTTCTATGAGCAGTTCTTC. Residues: CASSLDPGGSFYEQFF. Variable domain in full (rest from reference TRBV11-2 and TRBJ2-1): EAGVAQSPRYKIIEKRQSVAFWCNPISGHATLYWYQQILGQGPKLLIQFQNNGVVDDSQLPKDRFSAERLKGVDSTLKIQPAKLEDSAVYLCASSLDPGGSFYEQFFGPGTRLTVL.

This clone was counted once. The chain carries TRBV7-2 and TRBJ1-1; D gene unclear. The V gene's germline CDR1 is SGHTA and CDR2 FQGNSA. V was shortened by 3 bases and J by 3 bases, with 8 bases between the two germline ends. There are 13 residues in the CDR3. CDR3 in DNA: TGTGCCAGCAGCTTTTCCGGGGACACTGAAGCTTTCTTT. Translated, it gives CASSFSGDTEAFF.

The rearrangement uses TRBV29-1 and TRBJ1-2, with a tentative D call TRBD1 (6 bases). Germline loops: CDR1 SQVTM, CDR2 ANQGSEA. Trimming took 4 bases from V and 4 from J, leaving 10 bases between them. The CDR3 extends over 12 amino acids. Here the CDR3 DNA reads TGCAGCGTTGGAGGGGGTGGCTATGGCTACACCTTC. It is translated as CSVGGGGYGYTF.

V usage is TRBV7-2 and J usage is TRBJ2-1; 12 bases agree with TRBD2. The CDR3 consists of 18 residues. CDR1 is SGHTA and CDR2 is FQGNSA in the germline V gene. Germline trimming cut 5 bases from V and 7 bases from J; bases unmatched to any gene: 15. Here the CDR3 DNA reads TGTGCCAGCAGCCAAACTAGCGGGGGGCGTGCGAGGTGGAATGAGCAGTTCTTC. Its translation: CASSQTSGGRARWNEQFF.

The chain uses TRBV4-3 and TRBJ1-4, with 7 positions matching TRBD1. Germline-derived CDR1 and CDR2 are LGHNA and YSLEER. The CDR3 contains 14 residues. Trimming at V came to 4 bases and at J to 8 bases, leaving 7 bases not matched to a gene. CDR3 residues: CASSPTGIGEKLFF. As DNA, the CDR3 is TGCGCCAGCAGCCCGACAGGGATCGGGGAAAAACTGTTTTTT.

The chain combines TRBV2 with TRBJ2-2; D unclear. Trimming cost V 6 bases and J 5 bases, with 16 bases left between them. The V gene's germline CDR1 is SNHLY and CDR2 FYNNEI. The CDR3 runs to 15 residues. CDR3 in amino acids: CASSELPPRTGELFF. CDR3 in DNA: TGTGCCAGCAGCGAGCTCCCCCCTCGGACCGGGGAGCTGTTTTTT. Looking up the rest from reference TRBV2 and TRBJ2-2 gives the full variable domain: EPEVTQTPSHQVTQMGQEVILRCVPISNHLYFYWYRQILGQKVEFLVSFYNNEISEKSEIFDDQFSVERPDGSNFTLKIRSTKLEDSAMYFCASSELPPRTGELFFGEGSRLTVL.

The CDR3 DNA reads TGTGCCAGCGGGACTGACGCCGGAGGAAATTCACCCCTCCACTTT. Translation gives CASGTDAGGNSPLHF. The chain carries TRBV6-5 and TRBJ1-6; a possible D gene is TRBD1 (5 bases). Germline V CDR1 and CDR2: MNHEY, SVGAGI. V was cut by 8 bases and J by 7 bases, with 18 bases left in between. The CDR3 is 15 amino acids.

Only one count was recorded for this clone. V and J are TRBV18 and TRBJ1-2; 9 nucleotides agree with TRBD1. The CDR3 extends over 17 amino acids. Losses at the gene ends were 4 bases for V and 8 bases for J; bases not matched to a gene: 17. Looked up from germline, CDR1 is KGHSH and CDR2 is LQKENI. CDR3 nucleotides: TGTGCCAGCTCACGCGAGTCTGGGACAGGGCTCACTCGGGGCTACACCTTC. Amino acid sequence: CASSRESGTGLTRGYTF.

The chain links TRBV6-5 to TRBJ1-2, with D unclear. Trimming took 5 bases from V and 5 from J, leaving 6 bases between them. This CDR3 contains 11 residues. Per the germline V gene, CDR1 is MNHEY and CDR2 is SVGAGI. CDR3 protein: CASSEHYGYTF. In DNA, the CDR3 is TGTGCCAGCAGTGAGCATTATGGCTACACCTTC.

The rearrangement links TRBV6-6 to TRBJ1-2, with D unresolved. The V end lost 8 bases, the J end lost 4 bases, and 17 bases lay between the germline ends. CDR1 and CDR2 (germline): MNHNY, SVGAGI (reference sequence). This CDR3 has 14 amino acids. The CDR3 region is CASVNRGKGYGYTF. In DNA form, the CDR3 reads TGTGCCAGCGTTAACCGAGGGAAAGGCTATGGCTACACCTTC.

The CDR3 region has the DNA TGTGCCAGCAGCTCAGTTATCGTCGACAGGCCTGAAGCTTTCTTT. Amino acid sequence: CASSSVIVDRPEAFF. This chain connects TRBV7-2 to TRBJ1-1; maybe TRBD1 (6 bases). CDR1 SGHTA and CDR2 FQGNSA come from the germline V gene. The V gene lost 4 bases and the J gene lost 6 bases, with 18 bases spanning the gap. The CDR3 is 15 residues long.

The CDR3 here is CASSQGISGLASNYGYTF. CDR3 nucleotides: TGCGCCAGCAGCCAAGGGATTAGTGGGTTAGCCTCTAACTATGGCTACACCTTC. This sequence joins TRBV4-1 and TRBJ1-2; no clear D gene. The CDR3 covers 18 residues. V was pared by 1 base and J by 0 bases, with 18 bases between. CDR1 MGHRA and CDR2 YSYEKL come from the germline V gene.

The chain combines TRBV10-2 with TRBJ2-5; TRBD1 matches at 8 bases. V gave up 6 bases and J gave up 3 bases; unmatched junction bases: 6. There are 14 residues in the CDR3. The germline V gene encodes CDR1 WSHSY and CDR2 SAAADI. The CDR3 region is CASSAQGAEETQYF. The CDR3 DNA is TGCGCCAGCAGCGCGCAGGGGGCTGAAGAGACCCAGTACTTC.

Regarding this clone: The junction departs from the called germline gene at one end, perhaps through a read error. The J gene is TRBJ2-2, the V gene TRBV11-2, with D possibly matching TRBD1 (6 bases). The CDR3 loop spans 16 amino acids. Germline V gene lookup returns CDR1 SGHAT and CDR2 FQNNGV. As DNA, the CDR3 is TGCGCCAGCAGCCGCGGACGGGGACAAGACACCGGGGAGCTGTTTTTT. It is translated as CASSRGRGQDTGELFF.

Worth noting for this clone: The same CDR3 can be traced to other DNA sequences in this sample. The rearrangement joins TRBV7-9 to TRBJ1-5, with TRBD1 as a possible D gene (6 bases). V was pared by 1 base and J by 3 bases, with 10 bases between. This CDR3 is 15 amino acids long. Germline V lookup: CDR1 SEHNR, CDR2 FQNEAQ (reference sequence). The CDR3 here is CASSLGDTSNQPQHF. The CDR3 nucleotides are TGTGCCAGCAGCTTAGGGGACACCTCCAATCAGCCCCAGCATTTT.

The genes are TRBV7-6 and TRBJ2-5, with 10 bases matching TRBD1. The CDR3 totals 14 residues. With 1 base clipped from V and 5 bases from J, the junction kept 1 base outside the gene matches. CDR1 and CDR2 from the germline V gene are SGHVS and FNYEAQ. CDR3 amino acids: CASSLGDRGETQYF. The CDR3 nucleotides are TGTGCCAGCAGCTTAGGGGACAGGGGTGAGACCCAGTACTTC. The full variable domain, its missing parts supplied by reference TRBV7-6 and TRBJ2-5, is GAGVSQSPRYKVTKRGQDVALRCDPISGHVSLYWYRQALGQGPEFLTYFNYEAQQDKSGLPNDRFSAERPEGSISTLTIQRTEQRDSAMYRCASSLGDRGETQYFGPGTRLLVL.

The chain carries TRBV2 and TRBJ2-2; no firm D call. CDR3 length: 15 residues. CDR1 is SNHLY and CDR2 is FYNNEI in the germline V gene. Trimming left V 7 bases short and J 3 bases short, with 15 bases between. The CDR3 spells CASTLGFQDTGELFF. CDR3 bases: TGTGCCAGCACCCTGGGGTTCCAGGACACCGGGGAGCTGTTTTTT. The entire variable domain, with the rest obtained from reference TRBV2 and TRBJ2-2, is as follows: EPEVTQTPSHQVTQMGQEVILRCVPISNHLYFYWYRQILGQKVEFLVSFYNNEISEKSEIFDDQFSVERPDGSNFTLKIRSTKLEDSAMYFCASTLGFQDTGELFFGEGSRLTVL.

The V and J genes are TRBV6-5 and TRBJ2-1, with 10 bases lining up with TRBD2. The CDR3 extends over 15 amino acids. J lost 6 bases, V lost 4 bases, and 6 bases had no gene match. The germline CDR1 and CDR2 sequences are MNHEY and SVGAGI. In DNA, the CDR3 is TGTGCCAGCAGTTTTAGCGGGGGGCCCGTCAATGAGCAGTTCTTC. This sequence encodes CASSFSGGPVNEQFF.

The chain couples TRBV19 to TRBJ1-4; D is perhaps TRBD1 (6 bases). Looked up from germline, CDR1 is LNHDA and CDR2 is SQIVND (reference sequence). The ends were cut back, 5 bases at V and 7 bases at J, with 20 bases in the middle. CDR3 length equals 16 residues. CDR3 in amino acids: CASSPGALWGAEKLFF. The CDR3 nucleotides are TGTGCCAGTAGTCCCGGAGCGTTATGGGGGGCTGAAAAACTGTTTTTT. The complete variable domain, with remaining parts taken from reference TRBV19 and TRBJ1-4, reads DGGITQSPKYLFRKEGQNVTLSCEQNLNHDAMYWYRQDPGQGLRLIYYSQIVNDFQKGDIAEGYSVSREKKESFPLTVTSAQKNPTAFYLCASSPGALWGAEKLFFGSGTQLSVL.

CDR3 residues: CAITPGLDNEQFF. In DNA form, the CDR3 reads TGTGCCATCACCCCGGGACTAGACAATGAGCAGTTCTTC. The chain uses TRBV10-3 and TRBJ2-1; TRBD2 aligns across 8 bases. Germline-derived CDR1 and CDR2 are ENHRY and SYGVKD. This CDR3 has 13 residues. The junction had 4 bases not matched to a gene; V was cut back by 7 bases and J by 5 bases.

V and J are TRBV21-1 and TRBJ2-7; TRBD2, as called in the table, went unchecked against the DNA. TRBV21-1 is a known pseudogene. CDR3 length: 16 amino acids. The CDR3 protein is CASSGPKSGGPYEQYF. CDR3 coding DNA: TGTGCCAGCAGCGGCCCCAAAAGCGGGGGGCCCTACGAGCAGTACTTC.

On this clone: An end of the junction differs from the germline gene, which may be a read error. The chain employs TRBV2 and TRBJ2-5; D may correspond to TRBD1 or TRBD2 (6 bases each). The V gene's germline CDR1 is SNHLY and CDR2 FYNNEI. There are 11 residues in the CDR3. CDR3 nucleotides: TGTGCCAGCAGCTCGGCGGGACATCTCCACTTC. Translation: CASSSAGHLHF.

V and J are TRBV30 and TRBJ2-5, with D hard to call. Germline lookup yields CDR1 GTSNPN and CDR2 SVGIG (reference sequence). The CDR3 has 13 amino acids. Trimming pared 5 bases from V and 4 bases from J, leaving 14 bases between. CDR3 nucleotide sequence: TGTGCCTGGGCCAAAAGCCCCCGAGAGACCCAGTACTTC. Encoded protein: CAWAKSPRETQYF.

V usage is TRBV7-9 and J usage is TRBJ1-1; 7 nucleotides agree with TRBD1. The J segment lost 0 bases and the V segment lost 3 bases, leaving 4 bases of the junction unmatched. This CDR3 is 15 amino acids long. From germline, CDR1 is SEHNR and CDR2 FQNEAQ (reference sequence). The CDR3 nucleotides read TGTGCCAGCAGCTTCGGCGGGACAGTGAACACTGAAGCTTTCTTT. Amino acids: CASSFGGTVNTEAFF.

The CDR3 loop is CASSSSLTQQYF. The CDR3 bases are TGTGCCAGCAGCTCGTCCCTCACGCAGCAGTACTTC. This sequence joins TRBV7-2 and TRBJ2-7; D gene unclear. This CDR3 spans 12 amino acids. Germline V gives CDR1 SGHTA, CDR2 FQGNSA. V gave up 4 bases and J gave up 8 bases, with 12 bases separating them.

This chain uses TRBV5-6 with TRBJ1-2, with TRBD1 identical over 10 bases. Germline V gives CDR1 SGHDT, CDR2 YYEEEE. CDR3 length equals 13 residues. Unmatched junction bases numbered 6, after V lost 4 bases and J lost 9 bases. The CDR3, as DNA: TGTGCCAGCAGCGGCGGACAGGGGGAGAGCTACACCTTC. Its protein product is CASSGGQGESYTF.

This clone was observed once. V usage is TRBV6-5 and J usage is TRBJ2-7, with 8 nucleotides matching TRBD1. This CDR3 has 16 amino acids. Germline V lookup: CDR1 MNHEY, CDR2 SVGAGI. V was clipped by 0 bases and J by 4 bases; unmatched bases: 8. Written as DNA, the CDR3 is TGTGCCAGCAGTTACTCTGGACAGGGTCGGGTTTACGAGCAGTACTTC. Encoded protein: CASSYSGQGRVYEQYF.

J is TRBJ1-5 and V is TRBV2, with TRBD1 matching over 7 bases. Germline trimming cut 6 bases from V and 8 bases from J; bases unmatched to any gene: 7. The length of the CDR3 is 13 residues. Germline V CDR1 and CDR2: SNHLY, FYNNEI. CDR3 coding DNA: TGTGCCAGCAGCACAGGGGTTATGAAGCCCCAGCATTTT. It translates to CASSTGVMKPQHF.